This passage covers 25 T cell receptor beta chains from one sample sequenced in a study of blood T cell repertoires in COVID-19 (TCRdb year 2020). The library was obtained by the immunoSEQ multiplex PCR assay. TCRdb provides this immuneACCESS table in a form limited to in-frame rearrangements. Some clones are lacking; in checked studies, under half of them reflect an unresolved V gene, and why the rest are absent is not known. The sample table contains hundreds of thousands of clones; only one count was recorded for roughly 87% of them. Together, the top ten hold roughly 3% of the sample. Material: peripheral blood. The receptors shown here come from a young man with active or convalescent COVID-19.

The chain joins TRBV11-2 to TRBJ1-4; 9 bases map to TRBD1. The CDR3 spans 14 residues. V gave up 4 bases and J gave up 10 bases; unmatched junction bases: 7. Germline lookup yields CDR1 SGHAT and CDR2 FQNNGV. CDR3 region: CASSSPGQGGKLFF. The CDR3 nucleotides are TGTGCCAGCAGCTCGCCGGGACAGGGCGGAAAACTGTTTTTT.

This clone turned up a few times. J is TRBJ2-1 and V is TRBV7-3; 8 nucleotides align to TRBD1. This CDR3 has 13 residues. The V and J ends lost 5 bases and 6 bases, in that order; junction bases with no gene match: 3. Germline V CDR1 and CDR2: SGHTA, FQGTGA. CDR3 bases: TGTGCCAGCAGCATGACAGGGGTCAATGAGCAGTTCTTC. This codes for CASSMTGVNEQFF.

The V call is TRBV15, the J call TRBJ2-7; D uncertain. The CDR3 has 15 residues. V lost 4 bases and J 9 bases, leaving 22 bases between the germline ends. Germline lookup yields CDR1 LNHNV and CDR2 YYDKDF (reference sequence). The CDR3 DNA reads TGTGCCACCAGCACCAGACCGGCCCCCGTACGAGGGCAGTACTTC. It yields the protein CATSTRPAPVRGQYF. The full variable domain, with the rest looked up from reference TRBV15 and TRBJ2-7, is DAMVIQNPRYQVTQFGKPVTLSCSQTLNHNVMYWYQQKSSQAPKLLFHYYDKDFNNEADTPDNFQSRRPNTSFCFLDIRSPGLGDTAMYLCATSTRPAPVRGQYFGPGTRLTVT.

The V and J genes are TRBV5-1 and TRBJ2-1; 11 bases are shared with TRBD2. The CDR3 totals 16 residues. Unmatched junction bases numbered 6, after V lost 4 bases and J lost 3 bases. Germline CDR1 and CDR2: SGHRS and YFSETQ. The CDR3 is CASSPTSGSSYNEQFF. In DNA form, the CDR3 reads TGCGCCAGCAGCCCCACTAGCGGGAGTAGCTACAATGAGCAGTTCTTC.

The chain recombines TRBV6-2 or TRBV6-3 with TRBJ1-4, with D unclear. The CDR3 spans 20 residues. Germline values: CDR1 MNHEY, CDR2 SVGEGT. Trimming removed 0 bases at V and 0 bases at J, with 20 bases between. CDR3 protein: CASSYSFGSQGLATNEKLFF. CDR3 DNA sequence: TGTGCCAGCAGTTACTCGTTCGGGTCCCAAGGACTTGCAACTAATGAAAAACTGTTTTTT.

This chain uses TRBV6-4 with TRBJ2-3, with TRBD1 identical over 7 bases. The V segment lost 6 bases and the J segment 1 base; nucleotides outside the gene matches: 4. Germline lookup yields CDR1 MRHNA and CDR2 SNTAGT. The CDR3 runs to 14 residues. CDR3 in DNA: TGTGCCAGCAGAGCCGGGACAGGCACAGATACGCAGTATTTT. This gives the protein CASRAGTGTDTQYF.

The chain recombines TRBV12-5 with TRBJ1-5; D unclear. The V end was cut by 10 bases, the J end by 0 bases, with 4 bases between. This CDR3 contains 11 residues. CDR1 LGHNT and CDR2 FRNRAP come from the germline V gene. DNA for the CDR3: TGTGCTACTAATAGCAATCAGCCCCAGCATTTT. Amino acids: CATNSNQPQHF.

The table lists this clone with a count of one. The CDR3 is CASSPSYGGGGTEAFF. The DNA for the CDR3 is TGTGCCAGCAGCCCCAGTTATGGGGGCGGGGGCACTGAAGCTTTCTTT. The V gene is TRBV9, the J gene TRBJ1-1, with a weak D call TRBD1 (6 bases). Germline V gives CDR1 SGDLS, CDR2 YYNGEE. The CDR3 totals 16 residues. The V gene lost 4 bases and the J gene lost 4 bases, with 20 bases spanning the gap.

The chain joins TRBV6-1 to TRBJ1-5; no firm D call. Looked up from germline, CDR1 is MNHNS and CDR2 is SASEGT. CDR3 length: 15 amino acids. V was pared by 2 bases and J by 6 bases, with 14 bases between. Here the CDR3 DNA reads TGTGCCAGCAGTGAACATCCTGAAGGCGGTCAGCCCCAGCATTTT. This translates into CASSEHPEGGQPQHF.

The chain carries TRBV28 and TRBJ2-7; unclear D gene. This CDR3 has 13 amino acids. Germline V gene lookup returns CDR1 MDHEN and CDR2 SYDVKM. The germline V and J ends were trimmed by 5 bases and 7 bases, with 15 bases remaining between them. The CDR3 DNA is TGTGCCAGCAGTCTTTCCCCCTCTAGGGAGCAGTACTTC. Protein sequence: CASSLSPSREQYF.

CDR3 nucleotide sequence: TGTGCCAGCAGCGTGACACGGGGATTGGAGACCCAGTACTTC. Amino acid sequence: CASSVTRGLETQYF. This sequence joins TRBV5-4 and TRBJ2-5; the D gene is possibly TRBD2 (5 bases). The CDR3 extends over 14 amino acids. V was clipped by 4 bases and J by 5 bases, with 15 bases between them. Germline V gene sequence: CDR1 SGHNT, CDR2 YYREEE (reference sequence).

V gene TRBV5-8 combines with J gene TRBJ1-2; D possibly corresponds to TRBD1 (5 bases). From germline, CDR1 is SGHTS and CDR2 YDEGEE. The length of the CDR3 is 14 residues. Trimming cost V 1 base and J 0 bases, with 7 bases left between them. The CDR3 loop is CASSLQGTNYGYTF. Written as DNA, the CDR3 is TGTGCCAGCAGCTTGCAGGGAACTAACTATGGCTACACCTTC.

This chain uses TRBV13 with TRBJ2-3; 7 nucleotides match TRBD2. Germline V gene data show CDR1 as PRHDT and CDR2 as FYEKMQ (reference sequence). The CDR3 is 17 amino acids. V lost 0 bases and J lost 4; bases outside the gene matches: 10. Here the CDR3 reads CASSLGPRRGGADTQYF. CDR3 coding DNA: TGTGCCAGCAGCTTAGGCCCGAGGCGGGGAGGGGCAGATACGCAGTATTTT.

For the CDR3, the DNA is TGTGCCAGCAGCTTAGTGGCGGGGGAGTACAATGAGCAGTTCTTC. Its translation is CASSLVAGEYNEQFF. The gene calls are TRBV13 and TRBJ2-1; 7 bases match TRBD2. The CDR3 contains 15 residues. The J segment lost 4 bases and the V segment lost 1 base, leaving 4 bases of the junction unmatched. Looked up from germline, CDR1 is PRHDT and CDR2 is FYEKMQ (reference sequence).

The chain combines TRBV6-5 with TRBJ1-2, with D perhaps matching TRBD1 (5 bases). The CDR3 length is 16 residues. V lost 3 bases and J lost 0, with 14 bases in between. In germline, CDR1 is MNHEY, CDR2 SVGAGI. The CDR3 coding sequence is TGTGCCAGCAGTTATGGTGGGGGGAAGGCTAACTATGGCTACACCTTC. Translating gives CASSYGGGKANYGYTF.

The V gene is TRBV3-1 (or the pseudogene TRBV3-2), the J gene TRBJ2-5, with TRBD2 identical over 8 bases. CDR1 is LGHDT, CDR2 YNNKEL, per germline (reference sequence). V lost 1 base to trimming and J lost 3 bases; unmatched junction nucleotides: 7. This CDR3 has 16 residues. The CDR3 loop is CASSQGVGAGEETQYF. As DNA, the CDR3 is TGTGCCAGCAGCCAAGGCGTGGGAGCGGGGGAAGAGACCCAGTACTTC.

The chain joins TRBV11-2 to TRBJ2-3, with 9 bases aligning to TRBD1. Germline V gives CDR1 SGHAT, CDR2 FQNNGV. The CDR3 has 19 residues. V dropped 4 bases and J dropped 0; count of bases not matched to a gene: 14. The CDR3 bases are TGTGCCAGCAGCTCAACCGGGACAGGGATCTCACCGAGCACAGATACGCAGTATTTT. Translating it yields CASSSTGTGISPSTDTQYF. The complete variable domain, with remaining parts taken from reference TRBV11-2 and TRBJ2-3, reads EAGVAQSPRYKIIEKRQSVAFWCNPISGHATLYWYQQILGQGPKLLIQFQNNGVVDDSQLPKDRFSAERLKGVDSTLKIQPAKLEDSAVYLCASSSTGTGISPSTDTQYFGPGTRLTVL.

CDR3 sequence: CASSLGTKETQYF. For the CDR3, the DNA is TGTGCCAGCAGCTTAGGGACAAAAGAGACCCAGTACTTC. The chain combines TRBV7-8 with TRBJ2-5; TRBD1 is a possible D gene (5 bases). The CDR3 covers 13 residues. Trimming left V 1 base short and J 3 bases short, with 6 bases between. CDR1 SGHVS and CDR2 FQNEAQ come from the germline V gene. Complete variable domain (other parts from reference TRBV7-8 and TRBJ2-5): GAGVSQSPRYKVAKRGQDVALRCDPISGHVSLFWYQQALGQGPEFLTYFQNEAQLDKSGLPSDRFFAERPEGSVSTLKIQRTQQEDSAVYLCASSLGTKETQYFGPGTRLLVL.

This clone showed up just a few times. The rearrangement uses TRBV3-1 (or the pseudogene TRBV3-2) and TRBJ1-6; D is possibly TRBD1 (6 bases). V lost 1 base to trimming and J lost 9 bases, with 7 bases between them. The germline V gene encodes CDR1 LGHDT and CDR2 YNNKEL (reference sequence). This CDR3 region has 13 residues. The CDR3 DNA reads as TGTGCCAGCAGCCAAGTCAGGGGTTCACCCCTCCACTTT. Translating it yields CASSQVRGSPLHF.

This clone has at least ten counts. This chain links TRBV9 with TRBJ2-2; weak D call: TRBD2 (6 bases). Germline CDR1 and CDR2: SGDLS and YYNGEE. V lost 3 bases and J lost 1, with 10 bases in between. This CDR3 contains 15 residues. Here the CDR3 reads CASSDYSGNTGELFF. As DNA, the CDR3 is TGTGCCAGCAGCGATTATAGCGGGAACACCGGGGAGCTGTTTTTT.

This chain's CDR3 is CASSPPLTGKSSYNEQFF. CDR3 sequence (DNA): TGTGCCAGCTCACCACCTCTTACGGGGAAGAGCTCCTACAATGAGCAGTTCTTC. The chain couples TRBV18 to TRBJ2-1; weak D call: TRBD2 (5 bases). The CDR3 contains 18 residues. Trimming removed 0 bases at V and 0 bases at J, with 15 bases between. Germline V gives CDR1 KGHSH, CDR2 LQKENI.

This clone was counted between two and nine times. This CDR3 reads CASSLSRDGELFF. CDR3 in DNA: TGTGCCAGCAGTTTATCGCGGGACGGGGAGCTGTTTTTT. V and J are TRBV27 and TRBJ2-2; TRBD2 is a possible D gene (6 bases). This CDR3 has 13 amino acids. Germline V CDR1 and CDR2: MNHEY, SMNVEV (reference sequence). The germline V and J ends were trimmed by 0 bases and 7 bases, with 6 bases remaining between them.

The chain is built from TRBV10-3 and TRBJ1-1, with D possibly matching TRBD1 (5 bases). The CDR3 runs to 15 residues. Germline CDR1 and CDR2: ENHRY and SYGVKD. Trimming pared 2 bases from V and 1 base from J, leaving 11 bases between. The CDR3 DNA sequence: TGTGCCATCAGTGAGCCTCCCGGGGGGAACACTGAAGCTTTCTTT. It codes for CAISEPPGGNTEAFF.

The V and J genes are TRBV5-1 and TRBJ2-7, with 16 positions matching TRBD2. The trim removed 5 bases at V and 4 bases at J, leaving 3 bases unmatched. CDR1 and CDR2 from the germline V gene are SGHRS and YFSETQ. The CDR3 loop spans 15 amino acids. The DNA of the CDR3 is TGCGCCAGCAGGGGACTAGCGGGGGGGAATTACGAGCAGTACTTC. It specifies CASRGLAGGNYEQYF.

CDR3 DNA sequence: TGTGCCAGCAGTCCCGGGACAGGGGGCTACGAGCAGTACTTC. This translates into CASSPGTGGYEQYF. The J gene is TRBJ2-7, the V gene TRBV5-4; 11 bases align to TRBD1. The CDR3 contains 14 residues. Germline CDR1 and CDR2: SGHNT and YYREEE (reference sequence). V gave up 5 bases and J gave up 3 bases; unmatched junction bases: 4.